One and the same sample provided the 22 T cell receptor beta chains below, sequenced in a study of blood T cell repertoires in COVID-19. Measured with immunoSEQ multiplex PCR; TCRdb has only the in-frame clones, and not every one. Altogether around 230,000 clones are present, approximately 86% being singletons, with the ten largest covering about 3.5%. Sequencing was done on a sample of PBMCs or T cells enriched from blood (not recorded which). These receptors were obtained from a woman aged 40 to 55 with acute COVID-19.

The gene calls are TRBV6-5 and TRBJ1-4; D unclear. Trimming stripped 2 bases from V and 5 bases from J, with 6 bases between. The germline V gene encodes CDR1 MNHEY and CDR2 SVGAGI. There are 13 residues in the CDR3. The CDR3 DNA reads TGTGCCAGCAGTTACGAGTTGAATGAAAAACTGTTTTTT. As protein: CASSYELNEKLFF.

The CDR3 coding sequence is TGTGCCAGCAAAACATCGTCTGGAAACACCATATATTTT. Residues: CASKTSSGNTIYF. This chain joins TRBV12-3 or TRBV12-4 and TRBJ1-3; D is undetermined. V gave up 7 bases and J gave up 1 base, with 8 bases separating them. CDR3 length equals 13 residues.

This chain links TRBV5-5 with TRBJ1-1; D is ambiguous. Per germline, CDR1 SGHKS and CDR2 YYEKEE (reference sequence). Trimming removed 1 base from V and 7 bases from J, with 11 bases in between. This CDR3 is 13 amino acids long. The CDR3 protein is CASSLLSSGEAFF. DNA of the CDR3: TGTGCCAGCAGCTTGCTCAGTTCTGGTGAAGCTTTCTTT.

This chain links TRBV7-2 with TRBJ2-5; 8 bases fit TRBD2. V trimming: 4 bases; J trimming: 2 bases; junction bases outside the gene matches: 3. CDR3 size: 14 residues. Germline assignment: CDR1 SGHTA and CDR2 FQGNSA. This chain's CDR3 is CASSWIAGQETQYF. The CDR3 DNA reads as TGTGCCAGCAGCTGGATAGCGGGGCAAGAGACCCAGTACTTC.

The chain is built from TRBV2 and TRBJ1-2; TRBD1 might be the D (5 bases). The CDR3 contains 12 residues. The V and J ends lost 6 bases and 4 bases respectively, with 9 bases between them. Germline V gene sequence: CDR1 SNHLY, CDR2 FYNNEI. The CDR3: CASRPGGYGYTF. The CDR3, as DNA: TGTGCCAGCAGGCCGGGGGGCTATGGCTACACCTTC.

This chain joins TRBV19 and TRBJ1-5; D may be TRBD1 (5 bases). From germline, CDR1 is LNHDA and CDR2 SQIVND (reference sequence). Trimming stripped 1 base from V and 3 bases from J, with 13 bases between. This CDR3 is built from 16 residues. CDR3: CASSIATRVTNQPQHF. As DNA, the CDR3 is TGTGCCAGTAGTATAGCAACCAGGGTCACCAATCAGCCCCAGCATTTT.

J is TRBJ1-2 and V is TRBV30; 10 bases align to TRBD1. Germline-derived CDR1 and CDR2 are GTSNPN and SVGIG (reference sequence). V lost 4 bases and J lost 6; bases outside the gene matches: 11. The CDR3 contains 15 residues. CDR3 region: CAWTMTGTGAHGYTF. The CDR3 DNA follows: TGTGCCTGGACCATGACCGGGACAGGGGCCCATGGCTACACCTTC.

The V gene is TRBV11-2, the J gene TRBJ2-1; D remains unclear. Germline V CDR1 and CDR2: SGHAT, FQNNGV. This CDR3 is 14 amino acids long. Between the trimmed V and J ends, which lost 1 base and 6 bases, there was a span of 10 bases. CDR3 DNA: TGTGCCAGCAGCTTAGGTCAGGTAGGCAATGAGCAGTTCTTC. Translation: CASSLGQVGNEQFF.

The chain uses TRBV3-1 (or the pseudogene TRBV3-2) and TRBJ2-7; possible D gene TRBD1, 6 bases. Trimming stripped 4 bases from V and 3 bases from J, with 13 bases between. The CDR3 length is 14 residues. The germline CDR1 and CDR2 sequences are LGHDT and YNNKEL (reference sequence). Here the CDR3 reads CASSLKQGYYEQYF. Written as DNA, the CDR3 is TGTGCCAGCAGCCTCAAACAGGGCTACTACGAGCAGTACTTC.

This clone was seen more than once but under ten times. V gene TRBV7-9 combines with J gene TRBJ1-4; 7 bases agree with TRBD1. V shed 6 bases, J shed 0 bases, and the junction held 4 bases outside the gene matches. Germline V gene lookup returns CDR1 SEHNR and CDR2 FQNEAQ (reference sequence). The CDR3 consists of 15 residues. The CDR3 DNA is TGTGCCAGCAGTCCGGACAGGACAACTAATGAAAAACTGTTTTTT. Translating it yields CASSPDRTTNEKLFF. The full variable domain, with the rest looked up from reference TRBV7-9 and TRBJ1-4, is DTGVSQNPRHKITKRGQNVTFRCDPISEHNRLYWYRQTLGQGPEFLTYFQNEAQLEKSRLLSDRFSAERPKGSFSTLEIQRTEQGDSAMYLCASSPDRTTNEKLFFGSGTQLSVL.

The DNA for the CDR3 is TGTGCCAGCAGCGCGGGACAGGGGGCGAGGGAGCAGTACTTC. Translated: CASSAGQGAREQYF. J is TRBJ2-7 and V is TRBV9, with 12 bases that match TRBD1. The junction had 5 bases not matched to a gene; V was cut back by 3 bases and J by 7 bases. Germline lookup yields CDR1 SGDLS and CDR2 YYNGEE. There are 14 residues in the CDR3.

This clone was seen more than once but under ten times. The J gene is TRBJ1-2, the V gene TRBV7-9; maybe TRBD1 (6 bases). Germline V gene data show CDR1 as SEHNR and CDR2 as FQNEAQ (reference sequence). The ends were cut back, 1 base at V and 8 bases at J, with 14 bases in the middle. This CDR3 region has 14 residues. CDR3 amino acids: CASSLGQGFGGYTF. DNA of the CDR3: TGTGCCAGCAGCTTAGGGCAGGGGTTTGGAGGCTACACCTTC.

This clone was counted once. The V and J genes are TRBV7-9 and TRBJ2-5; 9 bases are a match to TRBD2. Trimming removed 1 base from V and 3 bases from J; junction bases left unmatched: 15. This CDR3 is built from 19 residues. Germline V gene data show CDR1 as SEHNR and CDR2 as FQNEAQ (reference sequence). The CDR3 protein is CASSLGRQGWPSGEETQYF. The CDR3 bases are TGTGCCAGCAGCTTAGGAAGGCAGGGGTGGCCTAGCGGGGAAGAGACCCAGTACTTC.

The CDR3 DNA sequence: TGCGCCAGCAGCTTGATCACGGGACAGGGTATGGATACGCAGTATTTT. Its translation: CASSLITGQGMDTQYF. The V and J genes are TRBV5-1 and TRBJ2-3; 9 nucleotides align to TRBD1. CDR1 is SGHRS, CDR2 YFSETQ, per germline. The CDR3 is 16 amino acids. The J segment lost 6 bases and the V segment lost 1 base, leaving 9 bases of the junction unmatched.

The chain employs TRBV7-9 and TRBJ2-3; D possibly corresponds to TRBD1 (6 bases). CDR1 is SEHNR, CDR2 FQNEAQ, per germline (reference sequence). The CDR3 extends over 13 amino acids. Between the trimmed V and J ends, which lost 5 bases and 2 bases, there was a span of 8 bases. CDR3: CASSPGATDTQYF. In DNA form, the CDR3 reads TGTGCCAGCAGCCCAGGGGCCACAGATACGCAGTATTTT.

CDR3 nucleotides: TGTGCCAGCTCACTTAGCGGAAAAGCCTACGAGCAGTACTTC. This codes for CASSLSGKAYEQYF. The V and J genes are TRBV18 and TRBJ2-7; weak D call: TRBD2 (6 bases). Germline values: CDR1 KGHSH, CDR2 LQKENI. The CDR3 sequence is 14 residues long. V dropped 4 bases and J dropped 2 bases, with 12 bases sitting between them.

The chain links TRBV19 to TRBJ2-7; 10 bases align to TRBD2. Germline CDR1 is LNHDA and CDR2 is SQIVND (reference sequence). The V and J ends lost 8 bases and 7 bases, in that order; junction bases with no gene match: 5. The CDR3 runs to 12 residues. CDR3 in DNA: TGTGCCAGTTCAGCGGGAGGGTTTGAGCAGTACTTC. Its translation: CASSAGGFEQYF.

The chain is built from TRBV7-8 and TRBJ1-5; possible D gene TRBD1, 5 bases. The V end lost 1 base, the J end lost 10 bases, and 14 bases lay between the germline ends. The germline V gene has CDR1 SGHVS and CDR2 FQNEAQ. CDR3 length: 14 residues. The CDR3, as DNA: TGTGCCAGCAGCTTAGTTCAGGGATGGCATCCCCAGCATTTT. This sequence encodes CASSLVQGWHPQHF.

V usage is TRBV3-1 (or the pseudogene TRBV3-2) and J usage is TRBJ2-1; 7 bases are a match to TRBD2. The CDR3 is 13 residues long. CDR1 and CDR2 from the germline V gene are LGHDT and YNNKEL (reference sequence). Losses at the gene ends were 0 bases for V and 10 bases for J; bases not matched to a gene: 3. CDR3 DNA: TGTGCCAGCAGCCAAGATGTCGGGGGGGAGCAGTTCTTC. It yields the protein CASSQDVGGEQFF.

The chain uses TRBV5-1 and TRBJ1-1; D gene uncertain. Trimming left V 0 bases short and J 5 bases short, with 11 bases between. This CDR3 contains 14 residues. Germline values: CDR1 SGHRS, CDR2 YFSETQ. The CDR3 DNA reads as TGCGCCAGCAGCTTGGATCGGGAAGGGACTGAAGCTTTCTTT. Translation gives CASSLDREGTEAFF. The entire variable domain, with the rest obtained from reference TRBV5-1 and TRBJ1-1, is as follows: KAGVTQTPRYLIKTRGQQVTLSCSPISGHRSVSWYQQTPGQGLQFLFEYFSETQRNKGNFPGRFSGRQFSNSRSEMNVSTLELGDSALYLCASSLDREGTEAFFGQGTRLTVV.

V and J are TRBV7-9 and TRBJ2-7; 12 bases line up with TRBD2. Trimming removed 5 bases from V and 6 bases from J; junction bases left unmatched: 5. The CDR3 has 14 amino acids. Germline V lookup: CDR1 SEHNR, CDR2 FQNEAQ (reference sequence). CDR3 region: CASSQTSGRFEQYF. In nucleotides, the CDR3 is TGTGCCAGCAGCCAGACTAGCGGGAGATTCGAGCAGTACTTC.

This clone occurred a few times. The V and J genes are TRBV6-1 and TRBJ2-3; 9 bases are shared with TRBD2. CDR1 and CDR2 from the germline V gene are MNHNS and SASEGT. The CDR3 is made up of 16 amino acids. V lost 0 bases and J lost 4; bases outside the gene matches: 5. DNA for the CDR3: TGTGCCAGCAGTGAAGCAGGCGCGGGGGGGCCAGATACGCAGTATTTT. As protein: CASSEAGAGGPDTQYF.